This T cell receptor beta chain was sequenced in a study of molecular identifiers for immune sequencing clone quantification. Whole-study results and caveats: Sizes of highly expanded clones could be underestimated through identical TCRs sharing a barcode. A single cell's spiked Jurkat TCR RNA was reportedly detectable among about a million naive cells.

The germline V gene encodes CDR1 SGHRS and CDR2 YFSETQ. The germline V and J ends were trimmed by 4 bases and 3 bases, with 22 bases remaining between them. This CDR3 is built from 17 residues. For bulk TCR libraries, previously described methods and listed TCR primers were used. One entry per CDR3 protein results from TCRdb running MiXCR on the PCR reads. The sample contains a few hundred thousand distinct CDR3 sequences, roughly 24% of which appear only once. This clonotype was observed a few times. The antigen is undetermined. The sequence was obtained from a human donor in good health. Some libraries in this study had Jurkat cell RNA spiked in. The chain couples TRBV5-1 to TRBJ2-5; tentative D call: TRBD2 (6 bases). Sequences were obtained from naive CD8+ T cells from blood, with Jurkat cell RNA spiked in. Sample subset: FACS-sorted CD8+CD4-CCR7+CD45RA+ naive T cells. The CDR3 spells CASSAGWASPGEETQYF. CDR3 nucleotides: TGCGCCAGCAGCGCAGGATGGGCGTCACCGGGGGAAGAGACCCAGTACTTC. The full variable domain, completed using reference TRBV5-1 and TRBJ2-5, is KAGVTQTPRYLIKTRGQQVTLSCSPISGHRSVSWYQQTPGQGLQFLFEYFSETQRNKGNFPGRFSGRQFSNSRSEMNVSTLELGDSALYLCASSAGWASPGEETQYFGPGTRLLVL.